This TCR beta chain was obtained from a study of T cells in Graves' hyperthyroidism and ophthalmopathy. What was amplified from RNA transcripts were TCR beta CDR3 regions. Initially, a first-round RT-PCR of the TCR CDR3 employed the HTBI primer set. TCRdb processed the multiplex PCR reads anew with MiXCR; each CDR3 protein has one entry. Of fewer than 400,000 distinct CDR3 sequences detected, roughly 15% appear once; the ten largest clones hold around 33%. Comment on this clonotype: One end of the junction fails to match germline, which may point to a read error.

It was considered stable Graves' hyperthyroidism when ophthalmopathy did not progress within 18 months. Reasons for excluding patients were uncontrolled infection, other autoimmune disease, pregnancy or lactation. This CDR3 comprises 16 residues. The germline V gene has CDR1 SNHLY and CDR2 FYNNEI. The receptor was derived from a man aged 25 to 45 with Graves' hyperthyroidism. This chain connects TRBV2 to TRBJ2-1; D possibly corresponds to TRBD1 (5 bases). The sequencing sample was made of blood. CDR3 sequence (DNA): TGTGCCAGCAGTCAATGGGGCAGTGCATCCTACAATGAGCCGTTCTTC. It specifies CASSQWGSASYNEPFF.